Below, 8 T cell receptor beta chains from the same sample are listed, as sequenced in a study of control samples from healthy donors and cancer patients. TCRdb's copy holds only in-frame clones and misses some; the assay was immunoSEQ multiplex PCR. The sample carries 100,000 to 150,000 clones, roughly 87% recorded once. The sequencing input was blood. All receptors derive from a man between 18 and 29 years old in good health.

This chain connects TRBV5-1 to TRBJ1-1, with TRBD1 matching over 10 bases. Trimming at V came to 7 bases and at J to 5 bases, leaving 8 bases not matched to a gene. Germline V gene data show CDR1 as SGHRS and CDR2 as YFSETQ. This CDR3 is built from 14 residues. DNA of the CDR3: TGCGCCAGCGATAGGACAGGGGGTGGAACTGAAGCTTTCTTT. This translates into CASDRTGGGTEAFF.

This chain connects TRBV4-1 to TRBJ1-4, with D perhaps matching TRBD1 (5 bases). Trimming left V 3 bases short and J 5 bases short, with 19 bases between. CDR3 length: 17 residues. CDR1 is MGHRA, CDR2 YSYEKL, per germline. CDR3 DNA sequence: TGCGCCAGCAGCCACTCTCTGAGGGGTCCACAGAATGAAAAACTGTTTTTT. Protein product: CASSHSLRGPQNEKLFF.

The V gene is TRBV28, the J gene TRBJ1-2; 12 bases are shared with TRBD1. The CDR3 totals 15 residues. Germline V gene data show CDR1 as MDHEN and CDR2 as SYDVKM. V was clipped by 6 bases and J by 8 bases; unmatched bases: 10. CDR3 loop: CASRGQGANSWGYTF. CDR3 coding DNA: TGTGCCAGCAGGGGACAGGGGGCTAATTCGTGGGGCTACACCTTC.

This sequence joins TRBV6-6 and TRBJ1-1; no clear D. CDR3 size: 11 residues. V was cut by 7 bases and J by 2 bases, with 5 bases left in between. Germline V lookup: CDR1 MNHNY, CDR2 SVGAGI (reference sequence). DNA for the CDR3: TGTGCCAGCAAGAGTAACACTGAAGCTTTCTTT. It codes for CASKSNTEAFF.

CDR3: CASSLFQTGGVDGGYTF. The DNA for the CDR3 is TGTGCCAGCAGTTTATTCCAAACAGGGGGCGTTGATGGTGGCTACACCTTC. The genes are TRBV28 and TRBJ1-2, with 9 bases matching TRBD1. The CDR3 is 17 amino acids. CDR1 MDHEN and CDR2 SYDVKM come from the germline V gene. With 1 base clipped from V and 7 bases from J, the junction kept 13 bases outside the gene matches.

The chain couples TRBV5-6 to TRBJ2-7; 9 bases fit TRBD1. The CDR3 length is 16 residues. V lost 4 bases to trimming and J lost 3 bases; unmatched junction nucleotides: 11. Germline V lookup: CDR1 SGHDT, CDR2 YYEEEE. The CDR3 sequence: CASSVTGGASHYEQYF. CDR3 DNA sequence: TGTGCCAGCAGCGTAACAGGGGGCGCGTCTCACTACGAGCAGTACTTC.

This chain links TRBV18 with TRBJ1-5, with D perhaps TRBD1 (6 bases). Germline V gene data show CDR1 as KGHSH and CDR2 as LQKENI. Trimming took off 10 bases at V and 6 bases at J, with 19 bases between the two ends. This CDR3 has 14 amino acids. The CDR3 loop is CATDASGAGQPQHF. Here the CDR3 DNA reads TGTGCCACCGACGCATCAGGGGCGGGTCAGCCCCAGCATTTT.

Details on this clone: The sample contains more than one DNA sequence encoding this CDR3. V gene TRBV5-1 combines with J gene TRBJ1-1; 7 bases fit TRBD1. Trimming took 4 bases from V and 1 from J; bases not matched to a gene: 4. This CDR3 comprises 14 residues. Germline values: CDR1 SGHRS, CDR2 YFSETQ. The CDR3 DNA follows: TGCGCCAGCAGCCTACGACAGGGGAACACTGAAGCTTTCTTT. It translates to CASSLRQGNTEAFF.